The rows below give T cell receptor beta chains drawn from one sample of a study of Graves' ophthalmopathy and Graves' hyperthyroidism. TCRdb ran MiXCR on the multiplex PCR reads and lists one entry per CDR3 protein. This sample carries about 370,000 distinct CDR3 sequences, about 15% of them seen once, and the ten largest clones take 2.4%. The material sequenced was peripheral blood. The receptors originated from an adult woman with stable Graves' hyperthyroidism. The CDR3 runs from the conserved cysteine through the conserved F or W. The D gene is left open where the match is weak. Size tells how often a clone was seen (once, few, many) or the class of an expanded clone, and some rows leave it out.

CDR3: CAISGTSDNQPQHF
DNA: TGTGCCATCTCTGGGACAAGTGATAATCAGCCCCAGCATTTT
V: TRBV10-3
J: TRBJ1-5
D: NA
size: many

CDR3: CANKQETQYF
DNA: TGTGCCAACAAGCAAGAGACCCAGTACTTC
V: TRBV2
J: TRBJ2-5
D: NA
size: many

CDR3: CASSIWVSNQPQHF
DNA: TGTGCCAGTAGTATCTGGGTTAGCAATCAGCCCCAGCATTTT
V: TRBV19
J: TRBJ1-5
D: NA
size: many

CDR3: CATSRTGDYGYTF
DNA: TGTGCCACCAGCAGGACAGGGGATTATGGCTACACCTTC
V: TRBV15
J: TRBJ1-2
D: TRBD1
size: many

CDR3: CASSFTSGNTIYF
DNA: TGTGCCAGCAGTTTTACCTCTGGAAACACCATATATTTT
V: TRBV27
J: TRBJ1-3
D: NA
size: many

CDR3: CASRQGTNTGELFF
DNA: TGTGCCAGCAGACAGGGGACAAACACCGGGGAGCTGTTTTTT
V: TRBV27
J: TRBJ2-2
D: TRBD1
size: many

CDR3: CASSPLRWGENNGYTF
DNA: TGTGCCAGCAGTCCCCTCCGGTGGGGGGAAAACAACGGCTACACCTTC
V: TRBV12-3/TRBV12-4
J: TRBJ1-2
D: NA
size: many

CDR3: CSAREAAKNIQYF
DNA: TGCAGTGCCAGGGAGGCAGCCAAAAACATTCAGTACTTC
V: TRBV20-1
J: TRBJ2-4
D: NA
size: many

CDR3: CASSQTLLAGEQYF
DNA: TGTGCCAGCAGCCAGACCTTACTAGCGGGGGAGCAGTACTTC
V: TRBV2
J: TRBJ2-7
D: TRBD2
size: many

CDR3: CARSLVTGVTEAFF
DNA: TGTGCCAGAAGCTTGGTCACGGGGGTCACTGAAGCTTTCTTT
V: TRBV5-6
J: TRBJ1-1
D: NA
size: NA

CDR3: CASSLTQTDYEQYF
DNA: TGTGCCAGCAGTTTAACACAGACAGACTACGAGCAGTACTTC
V: TRBV12-3/TRBV12-4
J: TRBJ2-7
D: NA
size: many

CDR3: CASSRDTRNQPQHF
DNA: TGTGCCAGCAGCCGGGACACCCGAAATCAGCCCCAGCATTTT
V: TRBV2
J: TRBJ1-5
D: NA
size: many

CDR3: CARGETEAFF
DNA: TGTGCTAGGGGAGAAACTGAAGCTTTCTTT
V: TRBV2
J: TRBJ1-1
D: NA
size: many

CDR3: CASSRGRDLSRAGELFF
DNA: TGTGCCAGCAGTCGGGGCCGGGACCTCTCGAGGGCCGGGGAGCTGTTTTTT
V: TRBV6-1
J: TRBJ2-2
D: NA
size: many

CDR3: CASSYNGIAKNIKYF
DNA: TGTGCCAGCAGTTACAATGGTATAGCCAAAAACATTAAGTACTTC
V: TRBV6-5
J: TRBJ2-4
D: NA
size: NA

CDR3: CASSLYLSGSYEQYF
DNA: TGTGCCAGCAGCTTATATTTGAGCGGGAGTTACGAGCAGTACTTC
V: TRBV7-2
J: TRBJ2-7
D: TRBD2
size: many

CDR3: CASSTPPRIPTGTQYF
DNA: TGTGCCAGCAGCACCCCGCCCCGGATCCCAACGGGGACCCAGTACTTC
V: TRBV7-6
J: TRBJ2-5
D: NA
size: NA

CDR3: CASSRVSEQFF
DNA: TGTGCCAGCAGCCGGGTGAGTGAGCAGTTCTTC
V: TRBV7-2
J: TRBJ2-1
D: NA
size: many

CDR3: CSVRTEPIMNTEAFF
DNA: TGCAGCGTCCGGACAGAGCCTATCATGAACACTGAAGCTTTCTTT
V: TRBV29-1
J: TRBJ1-1
D: NA
size: many

CDR3: CASSGGTGTDTQYF
DNA: TGTGCCAGCAGCGGAGGGACTGGCACAGATACGCAGTATTTT
V: TRBV9
J: TRBJ2-3
D: NA
size: many

CDR3: CASSPLVGELFF
DNA: TGTGCCAGCAGCCCTCTTGTGGGGGAGCTGTTTTTT
V: TRBV12-3/TRBV12-4
J: TRBJ2-2
D: NA
size: NA

CDR3: CASQGGNTIYF
DNA: TGTGCCAGCCAGGGAGGAAACACCATATATTTT
V: TRBV28
J: TRBJ1-3
D: NA
size: few